This T cell receptor beta chain was identified during a study of regulatory T cells in long-lasting Graves disease. General study findings and limits: TRBV28 was favored in persistent disease, as were TRBJ1-2 and TRBJ2-5. Having only a small sample size may have limited accuracy. Newly diagnosed patients shared more than 750 public clonotypes; persistent patients shared approximately 2,700.

The CDR3 is 14 residues long. V lost 5 bases to trimming and J lost 8 bases, with 15 bases between them. Time point here: newly diagnosed GD, antithyroid drugs for less than 3 months. The TCR library was prepared using RNA isolated from PBMCs. Staff took roughly 8.1 milliliters of peripheral blood and put it into EDTA tubes. This clonotype showed up many times. Its antigen is not identified. Investigators prepared the TCR beta libraries by applying iRepertoire HTBI primers and Arm-PCR of CDR3 regions. From the multiplex PCR reads, TCRdb called clonotypes with MiXCR, one entry per CDR3 protein. The data contain over 350,000 distinct CDR3 sequences, over 14% of them singletons. In addition, the sample was reused for a study of T cells in Graves' hyperthyroidism and ophthalmopathy.

J is TRBJ1-4 and V is TRBV12-3 or TRBV12-4; D is perhaps TRBD1 (5 bases). This TCR was recovered from a middle-aged woman with Graves disease. The sequenced sample was peripheral blood mononuclear cells (PBMCs), obtained at new diagnosis, from a patient treated with antithyroid drugs. In DNA form, the CDR3 reads TGTGCCAGCAGTGGAAGGACAAATTTGGAAAAACTGTTTTTT. It codes for CASSGRTNLEKLFF.